This record looks at one T cell receptor (beta chain) sequence and its context. The junction departs from the called germline gene at one end, perhaps through a read error. Clones were sequenced by immunoSEQ multiplex PCR, and TCRdb holds only the in-frame ones, with some missing. The table includes about 400,000 clones, about 88% detected once. These data belong to a study of Ad26.COV2.S vaccination and SARS-CoV-2 variants. Looking at the study overall: Donor had been placed in the Ad26.COV2.S arm of the COV1001 trial. Intramuscular Ad26.COV2.S doses were given once or twice, 56 days apart.

As for treatment: 19 received Ad26.COV2.S at low or high dose, single or two shots; about 5 received placebo; per-sample allocation not given. Material that was analyzed had been drawn on day 63 after the first vaccine or placebo injection. The individual, an adult aged 18-55 years, was a donor in Boston. The germline V gene encodes CDR1 LNHDA and CDR2 SQIVND (reference sequence). This CDR3 has 14 amino acids. The sequence derives from a person between 18 and 60 years old who received the Ad26.COV2.S COVID-19 vaccine or a placebo. Specimen: peripheral blood, collected in a trial of Ad26.COV2.S vaccine versus placebo. The V gene is TRBV19, the J gene TRBJ1-1; no clear D. The CDR3 region is CASRIGPKNTEAFF. CDR3 nucleotides: TGTGCCAGTAGGATAGGTCCCAAGAACACTGAAGCTTTCTTT.